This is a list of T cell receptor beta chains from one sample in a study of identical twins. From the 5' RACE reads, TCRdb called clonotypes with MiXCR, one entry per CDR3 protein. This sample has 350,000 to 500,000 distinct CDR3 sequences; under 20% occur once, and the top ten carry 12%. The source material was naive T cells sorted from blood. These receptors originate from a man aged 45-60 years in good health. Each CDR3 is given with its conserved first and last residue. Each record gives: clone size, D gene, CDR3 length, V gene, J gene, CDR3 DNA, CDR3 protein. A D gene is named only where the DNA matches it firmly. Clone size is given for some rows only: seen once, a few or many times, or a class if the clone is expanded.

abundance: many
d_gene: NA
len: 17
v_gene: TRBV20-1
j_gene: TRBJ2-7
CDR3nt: TGCAGTGCCATAGGTCAGGGTCAACTTCTTAAGACCTACGAGCAGTACTTC
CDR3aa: CSAIGQGQLLKTYEQYF

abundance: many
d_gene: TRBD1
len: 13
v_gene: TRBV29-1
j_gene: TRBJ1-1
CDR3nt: TGCAGCGTTGAGCCGGACAGGGCCACTGAAGCTTTCTTT
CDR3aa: CSVEPDRATEAFF

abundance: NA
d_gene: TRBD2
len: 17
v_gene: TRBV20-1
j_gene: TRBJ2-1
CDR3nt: TGCAGTGCTAGAGGTTTTACTAGCGGGGGGGTCGGGAATGAGCAGTTCTTC
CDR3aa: CSARGFTSGGVGNEQFF

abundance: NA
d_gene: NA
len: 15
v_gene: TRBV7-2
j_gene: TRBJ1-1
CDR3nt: TGTGCCAGCAGCTCTACAGGACACGGGAACACTGAAGCTTTCTTT
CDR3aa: CASSSTGHGNTEAFF

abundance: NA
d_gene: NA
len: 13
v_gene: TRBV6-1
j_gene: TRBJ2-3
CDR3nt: TGTGCCAGCAGTCCCCCCCTGGGGGATACGCAGTATTTT
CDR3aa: CASSPPLGDTQYF

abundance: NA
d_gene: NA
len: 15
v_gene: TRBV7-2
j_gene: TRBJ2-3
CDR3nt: TGTGCCAGCAGCGCTATCGCCGGAGGCACAGATACGCAGTATTTT
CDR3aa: CASSAIAGGTDTQYF

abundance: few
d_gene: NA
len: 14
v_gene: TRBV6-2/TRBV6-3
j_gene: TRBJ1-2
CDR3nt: TGTGCCAGCACCCCTGCCAGCTCTAACTATGGCTACACCTTC
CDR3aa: CASTPASSNYGYTF

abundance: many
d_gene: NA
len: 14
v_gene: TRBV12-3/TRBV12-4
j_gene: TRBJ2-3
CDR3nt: TGTGCCAGCAGTCCCGACAGGACGGGAGATACGCAGTATTTT
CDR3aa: CASSPDRTGDTQYF

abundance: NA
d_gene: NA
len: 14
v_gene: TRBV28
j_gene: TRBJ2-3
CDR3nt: TGTGCCAGCAGTCAGCCTCCTAGCGTAGATACGCAGTATTTT
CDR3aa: CASSQPPSVDTQYF

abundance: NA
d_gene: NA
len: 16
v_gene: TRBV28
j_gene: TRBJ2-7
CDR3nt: TGTGCCAGCAGTGGGGGTAGCTTACGGAATTACTACGAGCAGTACTTC
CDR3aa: CASSGGSLRNYYEQYF

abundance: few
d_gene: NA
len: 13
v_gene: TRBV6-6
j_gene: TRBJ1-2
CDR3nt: TGTGCCAGCACCCAGGAAGTGAACTATGGCTACACCTTC
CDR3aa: CASTQEVNYGYTF

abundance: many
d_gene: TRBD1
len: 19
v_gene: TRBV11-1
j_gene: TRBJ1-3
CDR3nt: TGTGCCAGCAGTATCTGGCTACTGACAGGGGTCTCCTCTGGAAACACCATATATTTT
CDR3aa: CASSIWLLTGVSSGNTIYF

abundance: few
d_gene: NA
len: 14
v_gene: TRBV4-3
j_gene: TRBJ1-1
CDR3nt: TGCGCCAGCAGCCAAGAGCGGGTGAGCACTGAAGCTTTCTTT
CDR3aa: CASSQERVSTEAFF

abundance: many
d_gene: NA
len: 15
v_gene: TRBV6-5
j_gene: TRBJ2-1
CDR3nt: TGTGCCAGCAGTTATCTCCCCACTACCTACAATGAGCAGTTCTTC
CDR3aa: CASSYLPTTYNEQFF

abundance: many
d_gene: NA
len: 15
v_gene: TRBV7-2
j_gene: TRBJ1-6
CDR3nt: TGTGCCAGCAGCTTAGGGGGCTCCTATAATTCACCCCTCCACTTT
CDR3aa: CASSLGGSYNSPLHF

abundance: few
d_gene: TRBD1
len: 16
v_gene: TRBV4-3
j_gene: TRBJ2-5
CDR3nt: TGCGCCAGCAGCCAAAGTCCGGGACAGGGGTTAGAGACCCAGTACTTC
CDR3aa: CASSQSPGQGLETQYF

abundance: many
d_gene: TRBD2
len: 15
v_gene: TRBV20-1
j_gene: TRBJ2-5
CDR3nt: TGCAGTGCTACCCGGACTAGCGGGGACCAAGAGACCCAGTACTTC
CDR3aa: CSATRTSGDQETQYF

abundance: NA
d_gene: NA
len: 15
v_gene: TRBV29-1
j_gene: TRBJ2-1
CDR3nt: TGCAGCGCTGCAACGACTAGGGTATCCTACAATGAGCAGTTCTTC
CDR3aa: CSAATTRVSYNEQFF

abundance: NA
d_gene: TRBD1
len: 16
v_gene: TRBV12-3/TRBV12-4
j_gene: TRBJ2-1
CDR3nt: TGTGCCAGCAGACCAACTGCGGGACAGGGTAGAAATGAGCAGTTCTTC
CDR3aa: CASRPTAGQGRNEQFF

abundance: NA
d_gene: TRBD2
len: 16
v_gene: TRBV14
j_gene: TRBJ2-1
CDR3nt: TGTGCCAGCAGCCCGTGGTCTAGCGGGACGAGAAATGAGCAGTTCTTC
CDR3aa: CASSPWSSGTRNEQFF

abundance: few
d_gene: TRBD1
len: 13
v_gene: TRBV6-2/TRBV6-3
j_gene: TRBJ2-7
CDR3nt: TGTGCCAGCACCCGGACAGGGGTATACGAGCAGTACTTC
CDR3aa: CASTRTGVYEQYF

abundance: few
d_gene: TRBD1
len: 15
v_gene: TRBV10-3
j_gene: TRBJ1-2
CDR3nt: TGTGCCATCAGTGCGGGGGGACAGGAGAACTATGGCTACACCTTC
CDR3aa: CAISAGGQENYGYTF

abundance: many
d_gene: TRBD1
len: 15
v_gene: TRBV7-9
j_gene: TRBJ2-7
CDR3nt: TGTGCCAGCAGCCCCACCCAGGACAGGGGGTACGAGCAGTACTTC
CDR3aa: CASSPTQDRGYEQYF

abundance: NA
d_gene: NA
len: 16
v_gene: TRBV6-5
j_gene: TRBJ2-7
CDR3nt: TGTGCCAGCAGTTACTCGCAGTACAGGGCCCTCTACGAGCAGTACTTC
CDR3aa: CASSYSQYRALYEQYF

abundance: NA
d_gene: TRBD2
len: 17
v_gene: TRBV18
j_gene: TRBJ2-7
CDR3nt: TGTGCCAGCTCCATCACCGGGGGGGATCCCTGGTCCTACGAGCAGTACTTC
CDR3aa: CASSITGGDPWSYEQYF

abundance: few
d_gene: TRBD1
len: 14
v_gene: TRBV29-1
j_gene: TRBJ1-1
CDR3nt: TGCAGCGTTGAGGGACAGGGAATGAACACTGAAGCTTTCTTT
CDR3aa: CSVEGQGMNTEAFF